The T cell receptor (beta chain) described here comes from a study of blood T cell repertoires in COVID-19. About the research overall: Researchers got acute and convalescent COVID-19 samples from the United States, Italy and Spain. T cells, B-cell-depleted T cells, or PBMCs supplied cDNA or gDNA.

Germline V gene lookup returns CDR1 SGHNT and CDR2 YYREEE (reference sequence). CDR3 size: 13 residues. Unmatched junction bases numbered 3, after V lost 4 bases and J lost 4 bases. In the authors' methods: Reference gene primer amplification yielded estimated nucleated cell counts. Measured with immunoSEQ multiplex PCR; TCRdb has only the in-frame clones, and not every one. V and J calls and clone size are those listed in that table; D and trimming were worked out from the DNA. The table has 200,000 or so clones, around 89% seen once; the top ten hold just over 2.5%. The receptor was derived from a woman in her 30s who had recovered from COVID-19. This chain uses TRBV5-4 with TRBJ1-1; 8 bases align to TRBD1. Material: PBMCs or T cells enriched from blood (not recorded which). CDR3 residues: CASSATGATEAFF. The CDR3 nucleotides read TGTGCCAGCAGCGCGACAGGGGCCACTGAAGCTTTCTTT. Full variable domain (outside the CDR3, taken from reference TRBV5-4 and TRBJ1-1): ETGVTQSPTHLIKTRGQQVTLRCSSQSGHNTVSWYQQALGQGPQFIFQYYREEENGRGNFPPRFSGLQFPNYSSELNVNALELDDSALYLCASSATGATEAFFGQGTRLTVV.